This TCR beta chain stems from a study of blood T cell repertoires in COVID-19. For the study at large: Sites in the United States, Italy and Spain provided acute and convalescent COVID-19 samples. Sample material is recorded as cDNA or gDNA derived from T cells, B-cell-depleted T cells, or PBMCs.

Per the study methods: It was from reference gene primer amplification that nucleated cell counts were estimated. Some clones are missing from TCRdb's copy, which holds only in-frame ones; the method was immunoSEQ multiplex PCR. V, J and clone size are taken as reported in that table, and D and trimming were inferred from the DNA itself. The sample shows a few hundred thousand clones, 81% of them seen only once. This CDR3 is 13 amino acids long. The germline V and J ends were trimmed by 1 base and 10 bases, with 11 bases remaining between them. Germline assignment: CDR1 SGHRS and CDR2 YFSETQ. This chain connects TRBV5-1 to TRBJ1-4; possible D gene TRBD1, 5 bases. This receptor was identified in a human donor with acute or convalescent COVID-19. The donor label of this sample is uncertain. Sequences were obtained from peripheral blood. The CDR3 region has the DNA TGCGCCAGCAGCTTGCTACAGGAGGGAAAACTGTTTTTT. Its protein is CASSLLQEGKLFF.